Included here is one T cell receptor (beta chain) sequence, with context. Its antigen remains unknown. PCR primers comprised 60 Vbeta and 13 Jbeta primers. Sequencing used immunoSEQ multiplex PCR; TCRdb keeps in-frame clones, though not all of them. The sample has roughly 120,000 clones, over 65% seen once; the top ten hold just under 2.5%. These data originate in a study of cytomegalovirus exposure and HLA in healthy donors. Study-wide results and caveats: The authors enumerated roughly 180 TCR beta chains as linked to cytomegalovirus.

J gave up 7 bases and V 5 bases, and 5 bases lay outside the gene matches. Germline CDR1 MNHEY, CDR2 SVGAGI. The CDR3 is 15 residues long. The clonotype was recovered from a woman in her late teens or twenties in good health and CMV-seronegative. Sequencing input: PBMCs. This chain connects TRBV6-5 to TRBJ2-2; the match to TRBD2 covers 12 bases. The CDR3 loop reads CASSLAGGPYGELFF. The DNA of the CDR3 is TGTGCCAGCAGTCTAGCGGGGGGGCCGTACGGGGAGCTGTTTTTT.